The 30 T cell receptor beta chains presented below share a single source sample, sequenced in a study of CD8 T cells in ankylosing spondylitis. TCRdb reprocessed the 5' RACE reads via MiXCR and lists one record per CDR3 protein. The sample has 310,000 or so distinct CDR3 sequences, roughly 20% seen once. Sequences were obtained from blood, either unsorted or a sorted T cell fraction (not recorded which). Receptors originate from a male donor with ankylosing spondylitis or in good health (not recorded which).

Concerning this clonotype: One junction end does not reproduce the germline sequence, and a read error may be involved. V usage is TRBV3-1 and J usage is TRBJ1-3; D is unresolved. Germline V gene lookup returns CDR1 LGHDT and CDR2 YNNKEL (reference sequence). This CDR3 has 12 residues. CDR3 region: CVSSPSGNTIYF. The CDR3 coding sequence is TGTGTCAGCAGCCCGTCTGGAAACACCATATATTTT.

The V gene is TRBV7-8, the J gene TRBJ2-1; 8 bases match TRBD1. The CDR3 loop spans 17 amino acids. In germline, CDR1 is SGHVS, CDR2 FQNEAQ. V was pared by 1 base and J by 10 bases, with 15 bases of the junction left unmatched. The CDR3 DNA follows: TGTGCCAGCAGCTTAGTCAGGGGGCGTGAATCGCCCGGGGAGCAGTTCTTC. Encoded protein: CASSLVRGRESPGEQFF.

The gene calls are TRBV12-3 or TRBV12-4 and TRBJ1-1; D is uncertain. Between the trimmed V and J ends, which lost 3 bases and 3 bases, there was a span of 8 bases. The CDR3 is 13 residues long. CDR3 sequence: CASSFGVDTEAFF. The CDR3 coding sequence is TGTGCCAGCAGTTTCGGAGTCGACACTGAAGCTTTCTTT.

The chain recombines TRBV5-1 with TRBJ2-7; D unresolved. Trimming removed 4 bases at V and 2 bases at J, with 10 bases between. CDR1 and CDR2 (germline): SGHRS, YFSETQ. The length of the CDR3 is 13 residues. As DNA, the CDR3 is TGCGCCAGCAGCACGGACGGAGCCTACGAGCAGTACGTC. Protein: CASSTDGAYEQYV.

This clonotype was picked up a small number of times. At one of its ends the junction is not consistent with the germline gene, which may arise from a read error. The chain has TRBV12-3 or TRBV12-4 and TRBJ2-3, with TRBD1 as a possible D gene (5 bases). This CDR3 is built from 16 residues. In DNA, the CDR3 is TGTGCCAGCAGTTTGCGTCTGGGGCTGCGCACGGATACGCAGTATTTT. Its protein is CASSLRLGLRTDTQYF.

This clonotype was detected a few times. V gene TRBV12-3 or TRBV12-4 combines with J gene TRBJ2-5; D is possibly TRBD2 (5 bases). CDR3 length: 13 residues. Trimming removed 3 bases at V and 5 bases at J, with 10 bases between. CDR3 nucleotides: TGTGCCAGCAGTTTTGCAGGCGGGGAGACCCAGTACTTC. It yields the protein CASSFAGGETQYF.

This clonotype was found a few times. The genes are TRBV28 and TRBJ1-3; the D gene is possibly TRBD1 (6 bases). This CDR3 contains 15 residues. Trimming removed 4 bases from V and 2 bases from J, with 12 bases in between. Germline CDR1 is MDHEN and CDR2 is SYDVKM. CDR3 DNA sequence: TGTGCCAGCAGTTCAGGGGATCTGGCTGGAAACACCATATATTTT. This sequence encodes CASSSGDLAGNTIYF. The full variable domain, rest sourced from reference TRBV28 and TRBJ1-3, is DVKVTQSSRYLVKRTGEKVFLECVQDMDHENMFWYRQDPGLGLRLIYFSYDVKMKEKGDIPEGYSVSREKKERFSLILESASTNQTSMYLCASSSGDLAGNTIYFGEGSWLTVV.

This clonotype was recorded a few times. The V gene is TRBV20-1, the J gene TRBJ2-1, with D hard to call. The germline V and J ends were trimmed by 1 base and 0 bases, with 10 bases remaining between them. CDR1 and CDR2 from the germline V gene are DFQATT and SNEGSKA (reference sequence). The CDR3 consists of 15 residues. CDR3 DNA: TGCAGTGCTAGAGGAGAGACGTACTCCTACAATGAGCAGTTCTTC. Translating gives CSARGETYSYNEQFF.

This clonotype appeared a few times. The chain is built from TRBV11-2 and TRBJ1-1; D unresolved. V lost 6 bases and J lost 1, with 12 bases in between. The CDR3 covers 14 residues. Germline assignment: CDR1 SGHAT and CDR2 FQNNGV. The CDR3 DNA reads as TGTGCCAGCAGGGATCACCGAGGGAACACTGAAGCTTTCTTT. This gives the protein CASRDHRGNTEAFF. The full variable domain, with the rest looked up from reference TRBV11-2 and TRBJ1-1, is EAGVAQSPRYKIIEKRQSVAFWCNPISGHATLYWYQQILGQGPKLLIQFQNNGVVDDSQLPKDRFSAERLKGVDSTLKIQPAKLEDSAVYLCASRDHRGNTEAFFGQGTRLTVV.

This chain connects TRBV5-1 to TRBJ1-5; D not resolved. This CDR3 is 13 amino acids long. Trimming took 1 base from V and 2 from J, leaving 4 bases between them. CDR1 SGHRS and CDR2 YFSETQ come from the germline V gene. DNA of the CDR3: TGCGCCAGCAGCTTGAACGGCAATCAGCCCCAGCATTTT. Translating gives CASSLNGNQPQHF.

Ten or more counts support this clonotype. The CDR3 nucleotides are TGTGCCAGCAGCGTAGGGCTTCAGCCCCAGCATTTT. This encodes CASSVGLQPQHF. The rearrangement links TRBV7-8 to TRBJ1-5; D is unclear. Per the germline V gene, CDR1 is SGHVS and CDR2 is FQNEAQ. The CDR3 extends over 12 amino acids. V lost 5 bases and J 6 bases, leaving 8 bases between the germline ends.

This clonotype was recorded many times. The chain recombines TRBV6-4 with TRBJ2-1; the match to TRBD1 covers 8 bases. The CDR3 extends over 13 amino acids. The V gene's germline CDR1 is MRHNA and CDR2 SNTAGT. Trimming took 6 bases from V and 6 from J; bases not matched to a gene: 4. The DNA of the CDR3 is TGTGCCAGCAGGAGGACAGGGAGCAATGAGCAGTTCTTC. Translation: CASRRTGSNEQFF.

This clonotype was recorded many times. CDR3 sequence (DNA): TGTGCCAGCAGTTTAAGGACGGGAGAGCAGTTCTTC. Translated, it gives CASSLRTGEQFF. The chain uses TRBV12-3 or TRBV12-4 and TRBJ2-1; D is possibly TRBD2 (5 bases). This CDR3 contains 12 residues. The ends were cut back, 2 bases at V and 10 bases at J, with 9 bases in the middle.

This clonotype was found many times. The chain employs TRBV4-1 and TRBJ2-3; D not certain. The V end was cut by 6 bases, the J end by 4 bases, with 8 bases between. Looked up from germline, CDR1 is MGHRA and CDR2 is YSYEKL. CDR3 length equals 12 residues. The CDR3 DNA is TGCGCCAGCAGTTCCAGGCCAGATACGCAGTATTTT. It yields the protein CASSSRPDTQYF.

The chain uses TRBV20-1 and TRBJ2-6; TRBD1 is a possible D gene (5 bases). The germline V gene encodes CDR1 DFQATT and CDR2 SNEGSKA (reference sequence). This CDR3 contains 13 residues. V was trimmed by 8 bases and J by 4 bases, leaving 12 bases between them. The CDR3 protein is CSTTVSGANVLTF. In nucleotides, the CDR3 is TGCAGTACGACAGTATCGGGGGCCAACGTCCTGACTTTC.

This clonotype was seen a few times. CDR3 nucleotide sequence: TGTGCCACCAGCAGAGATCCGGGGACGCCCGGGGAGCTGTTTTTT. Its protein product is CATSRDPGTPGELFF. The chain has TRBV15 and TRBJ2-2, with D perhaps assigned TRBD1 or TRBD2 (5 bases each). This CDR3 has 15 residues. Deletions cut 0 bases from V and 6 bases from J, with 11 bases between. Germline CDR1 reads LNHNV; CDR2 reads YYDKDF (reference sequence).

In its sample, this clonotype was seen many times. The chain couples TRBV12-3 or TRBV12-4 to TRBJ1-1; TRBD1 aligns across 8 bases. The CDR3 is 12 amino acids. V shed 3 bases, J shed 8 bases, and the junction held 2 bases outside the gene matches. Here the CDR3 DNA reads TGTGCCAGCAGTTTCCGGACAGGGGAAGCTTTCTTT. It yields the protein CASSFRTGEAFF.

This chain connects TRBV12-3 or TRBV12-4 to TRBJ2-2; D is unclear. Trimming took 3 bases from V and 3 from J, leaving 5 bases between them. This CDR3 spans 13 amino acids. CDR3 in amino acids: CASSFSHTGELFF. As DNA, the CDR3 is TGTGCCAGCAGTTTCTCACACACCGGGGAGCTGTTTTTT.

The chain is built from TRBV7-3 and TRBJ1-1; 10 positions agree with TRBD1. Trimming at V came to 2 bases and at J to 3 bases, leaving 0 bases not matched to a gene. The CDR3 is 14 residues long. Germline assignment: CDR1 SGHTA and CDR2 FQGTGA. The CDR3 bases are TGTGCCAGCAGCTTAGGGACAGGGGACACTGAAGCTTTCTTT. Translated, it gives CASSLGTGDTEAFF.

Details on this clonotype: This may come from a read error, since a much larger clone is one base off. This CDR3 reads CDISAGTGDNEQFF. For the CDR3, the DNA is TGTGACATCAGTGCGGGGACAGGGGACAATGAGCAGTTCTTC. The chain is built from TRBV10-3 and TRBJ2-1; 10 nucleotides agree with TRBD1. Germline lookup yields CDR1 ENHRY and CDR2 SYGVKD. This CDR3 region has 14 residues.

The CDR3 DNA follows: TGTGCCAGCAGCTACGGGACAGGGGGCGGTAGGACCGGGGAGCTGTTTTTT. Protein sequence: CASSYGTGGGRTGELFF. The chain recombines TRBV12-3 or TRBV12-4 with TRBJ2-2; 12 positions agree with TRBD1. This CDR3 has 17 amino acids. Losses at the gene ends were 6 bases for V and 5 bases for J; bases not matched to a gene: 10.

A few counts support this clonotype. The chain recombines TRBV27 with TRBJ2-3; unclear D gene. Per germline, CDR1 MNHEY and CDR2 SMNVEV (reference sequence). This CDR3 spans 14 amino acids. V lost 5 bases and J lost 0, with 9 bases in between. CDR3 protein: CASSRYRSTDTQYF. The CDR3 DNA reads TGTGCCAGCAGTCGGTACAGAAGCACAGATACGCAGTATTTT.

This sequence joins TRBV5-4 and TRBJ2-2, with unresolved D. From germline, CDR1 is SGHNT and CDR2 YYREEE (reference sequence). The CDR3 totals 14 residues. V was trimmed by 1 base and J by 6 bases, leaving 10 bases between them. The CDR3 DNA reads TGTGCCAGCAGCTTGTTGGGTGGTTCCGGGGAGCTGTTTTTT. This encodes CASSLLGGSGELFF.

This rearrangement joins TRBV29-1 to TRBJ2-3; D ambiguous. The germline V gene encodes CDR1 SQVTM and CDR2 ANQGSEA. The V end was cut by 5 bases, the J end by 6 bases, with 9 bases between. CDR3 length: 11 amino acids. In DNA, the CDR3 is TGCAGCGTTTTAAGGCTGGATACGCAGTATTTT. Translation gives CSVLRLDTQYF.

CDR3 region: CVSSLLWDPKGEQYV. The CDR3 DNA follows: TGTGTCAGCAGCTTGCTTTGGGACCCCAAAGGGGAGCAGTACGTC. J is TRBJ2-7 and V is TRBV5-6; D is perhaps TRBD1 or TRBD2 (5 bases each). Germline CDR1 reads SGHDT; CDR2 reads YYEEEE. CDR3 length equals 15 residues.

The rearrangement joins TRBV15 to TRBJ2-3; D remains ambiguous. The CDR3 covers 11 residues. Germline CDR1 is LNHNV and CDR2 is YYDKDF (reference sequence). Trimming shortened V by 2 bases and J by 5 bases, and 2 bases separated the two germline ends. This chain's CDR3 is CATSRQDTQYF. The CDR3 bases are TGTGCCACCAGCAGACAAGATACGCAGTATTTT.

This chain uses TRBV14 with TRBJ1-5; D is unclear. Germline CDR1 SGHDN, CDR2 FVKESK. The CDR3 is 13 amino acids. V lost 1 base to trimming and J lost 6 bases, with 7 bases between them. The CDR3 bases are TGTGCCAGCAGCCAAGGTATCAGTCAGCCCCAGCATTTT. Its translation: CASSQGISQPQHF.

The genes are TRBV27 and TRBJ1-1; D remains unclear. V was clipped by 4 bases and J by 1 base, with 7 bases between them. Germline values: CDR1 MNHEY, CDR2 SMNVEV (reference sequence). The CDR3 is 13 amino acids. CDR3 DNA: TGTGCCAGCAGTTATCGGGAGAACACTGAAGCTTTCTTT. Encoded protein: CASSYRENTEAFF.

The chain recombines TRBV3-1 with TRBJ2-3, with 7 bases that match TRBD2. The CDR3 has 12 residues. The trim removed 0 bases at V and 9 bases at J, leaving 0 bases unmatched. The V gene's germline CDR1 is LGHDT and CDR2 YNNKEL (reference sequence). CDR3 protein: CASSQEGGTQYF. The CDR3 DNA is TGTGCCAGCAGCCAAGAGGGAGGGACGCAGTATTTT.

The chain employs TRBV7-9 and TRBJ2-3, with TRBD2 matching over 8 bases. There are 17 residues in the CDR3. After removal of 1 base from V and 2 bases from J, the junction contained 8 bases not matched to a gene. Germline lookup yields CDR1 SEHNR and CDR2 FQNEAQ (reference sequence). This CDR3 is CASSLGSVAGTTDTQYF. CDR3 nucleotides: TGTGCCAGCAGCTTAGGCTCGGTAGCGGGGACCACAGATACGCAGTATTTT.